Sequencing of this T cell receptor (beta chain) was carried out in a study of cytomegalovirus exposure and HLA in healthy donors. The primer mix had 60 Vbeta and 13 Jbeta primers. Data came from immunoSEQ multiplex PCR; TCRdb stores just in-frame clones and leaves some out. This repertoire comprises 95,000 to 110,000 clones; its ten largest clones make up roughly 3.5%. Points on this clone: What it recognizes is unknown.

The study's findings and limits: Later findings reportedly placed an Asian-associated ancestry cluster below the approximately 620-donor mean for N-insertions. Donor immune exposure was known only as CMV serostatus. The majority of TCR sequences were rare, yet some public TCRs appeared in many donors.

This CDR3 has 16 residues. Germline values: CDR1 SGHRS, CDR2 YFSETQ. After removal of 2 bases from V and 5 bases from J, the junction contained 11 bases not matched to a gene. Each donor was healthy, and each was a bone marrow donor. The origin of this receptor is a man aged 40-49 years in good health and CMV-seronegative. The chain carries TRBV5-1 and TRBJ2-7, with TRBD1 matching over 9 bases. Sequenced sample: PBMCs. The CDR3 is CASSFEVRGQGHEQYF. The CDR3 DNA reads TGCGCCAGCAGCTTTGAAGTCAGGGGACAGGGCCACGAGCAGTACTTC.